The 21 T cell receptor beta chains in this list originate from one sample, sequenced in a study of blood T cell repertoires in COVID-19. The table came from immunoSEQ multiplex PCR; TCRdb's copy has only in-frame clones and leaves some out. The top ten clones hold 5% to 6.5% of a sample with about 120,000 clones, around 85% of them seen once. Specimen: peripheral blood. Receptor source: a woman aged 55-75 years with COVID-19, enrolled during active disease.

This clone was counted once. This chain connects TRBV27 to TRBJ2-7; 9 bases are a match to TRBD1. Germline CDR1 and CDR2: MNHEY and SMNVEV (reference sequence). The CDR3 has 14 residues. The trim removed 5 bases at V and 2 bases at J, leaving 4 bases unmatched. The DNA for the CDR3 is TGTGCCAGCAGTACGGGACAGGGCCCCTACGAGCAGTACTTC. The encoded protein is CASSTGQGPYEQYF.

This sequence joins TRBV3-1 (or the pseudogene TRBV3-2) and TRBJ2-7; TRBD1 aligns across 7 bases. This CDR3 has 14 residues. V gave up 6 bases and J gave up 0 bases; unmatched junction bases: 5. Germline V gives CDR1 LGHDT, CDR2 YNNKEL (reference sequence). In DNA form, the CDR3 reads TGTGCCAGCAGACCTGGGACAGTCTCCTACGAGCAGTACTTC. It specifies CASRPGTVSYEQYF.

V usage is TRBV27 and J usage is TRBJ1-1; TRBD1 is a possible D gene (6 bases). Germline V gene sequence: CDR1 MNHEY, CDR2 SMNVEV (reference sequence). This CDR3 has 14 residues. The V gene lost 6 bases and the J gene lost 4 bases, with 15 bases spanning the gap. The chain's CDR3 is CASSTDRLGTEAFF. CDR3 nucleotide sequence: TGTGCCAGCAGCACTGACAGGTTGGGCACTGAAGCTTTCTTT.

This clone was recorded once. The chain couples TRBV11-2 to TRBJ2-1; 9 nucleotides line up with TRBD2. The junction had 12 bases not matched to a gene; V was cut back by 5 bases and J by 7 bases. This CDR3 has 16 amino acids. Germline V gene sequence: CDR1 SGHAT, CDR2 FQNNGV. In nucleotides, the CDR3 is TGTGCCAGCAGCCTTAACGCGGGGGGGCTCGGGAATGAGCAGTTCTTC. As protein: CASSLNAGGLGNEQFF.

V usage is TRBV2 and J usage is TRBJ2-3, with TRBD2 matching 10 bases. The germline V gene has CDR1 SNHLY and CDR2 FYNNEI. The CDR3 has 20 residues. J gave up 2 bases and V 7 bases, and 21 bases lay outside the gene matches. CDR3 in amino acids: CASTRTPNPVAGGITDTQYF. The CDR3, as DNA: TGTGCCAGCACCCGAACACCGAACCCGGTAGCGGGGGGAATCACAGATACGCAGTATTTT.

A few counts support this clone. The CDR3 spells CATSDFVRVSNQPQHF. CDR3 nucleotides: TGTGCCACCAGTGATTTTGTTCGGGTCTCCAATCAGCCCCAGCATTTT. This chain connects TRBV24-1 to TRBJ1-5; D gene ambiguous. V dropped 1 base and J dropped 3 bases, with 12 bases sitting between them. The CDR3 covers 16 residues. Germline CDR1 reads KGHDR; CDR2 reads SFDVKD.

The chain uses TRBV5-1 and TRBJ2-5; D is unresolved. V dropped 1 base and J dropped 1 base, with 11 bases sitting between them. In germline, CDR1 is SGHRS, CDR2 YFSETQ. This CDR3 is 15 amino acids long. CDR3 bases: TGCGCCAGCAGCTTGTTTTCAGGTTTCCAAGAGACCCAGTACTTC. Translating gives CASSLFSGFQETQYF.

V gene TRBV30 combines with J gene TRBJ1-5, with 8 bases matching TRBD1. After removal of 0 bases from V and 8 bases from J, the junction contained 9 bases not matched to a gene. CDR1 is GTSNPN and CDR2 is SVGIG in the germline V gene (reference sequence). There are 15 residues in the CDR3. CDR3 nucleotide sequence: TGTGCCTGGAGTGTAGGGAAGACAGGGGTAAAGCCCCAGCATTTT. Amino acid sequence: CAWSVGKTGVKPQHF.

The chain couples TRBV4-3 to TRBJ2-2; D is possibly TRBD1 (6 bases). Per the germline V gene, CDR1 is LGHNA and CDR2 is YSLEER. Trimming removed 0 bases at V and 0 bases at J, with 11 bases between. This CDR3 contains 17 residues. CDR3 DNA sequence: TGCGCCAGCAGCCAAGACTGGGGGCTGGCGAACACCGGGGAGCTGTTTTTT. Its translation is CASSQDWGLANTGELFF.

With respect to this clone: This sample includes further DNA sequences coding for the same CDR3. The rearrangement uses TRBV5-4 and TRBJ2-3; 9 nucleotides match TRBD2. With 0 bases clipped from V and 3 bases from J, the junction kept 5 bases outside the gene matches. The CDR3 extends over 16 amino acids. Looked up from germline, CDR1 is SGHNT and CDR2 is YYREEE (reference sequence). The CDR3 DNA sequence: TGTGCCAGCAGCTTGGTGGCGGGGGGGGATACAGATACGCAGTATTTT. Translating gives CASSLVAGGDTDTQYF.

The chain recombines TRBV5-4 with TRBJ2-1; 10 bases are shared with TRBD2. The V gene's germline CDR1 is SGHNT and CDR2 YYREEE (reference sequence). Trimming at V came to 4 bases and at J to 5 bases, leaving 12 bases not matched to a gene. CDR3 length: 17 amino acids. CDR3 residues: CASSRKERGGRDNEQFF. CDR3 DNA sequence: TGTGCCAGCAGCCGAAAGGAGCGGGGGGGACGGGACAATGAGCAGTTCTTC. Filled out from reference TRBV5-4 and TRBJ2-1, the complete variable domain reads ETGVTQSPTHLIKTRGQQVTLRCSSQSGHNTVSWYQQALGQGPQFIFQYYREEENGRGNFPPRFSGLQFPNYSSELNVNALELDDSALYLCASSRKERGGRDNEQFFGPGTRLTVL.

J is TRBJ2-3 and V is TRBV5-1; 11 bases agree with TRBD2. The CDR3 has 16 amino acids. The germline gives CDR1 SGHRS, CDR2 YFSETQ. J lost 2 bases, V lost 3 bases, and 5 bases had no gene match. The CDR3 protein is CASSWGTSGLTDTQYF. The CDR3 region has the DNA TGCGCCAGCAGCTGGGGGACTAGCGGACTCACAGATACGCAGTATTTT.

V usage is TRBV7-9 and J usage is TRBJ2-2; 10 nucleotides agree with TRBD2. The CDR3 is made up of 16 amino acids. Per germline, CDR1 SEHNR and CDR2 FQNEAQ (reference sequence). The V segment lost 5 bases and the J segment 2 bases; nucleotides outside the gene matches: 5. The CDR3 bases are TGTGCCAGCAGCCCAGGGACTAGCGCTAACACCGGGGAGCTGTTTTTT. This sequence encodes CASSPGTSANTGELFF.

The chain combines TRBV7-9 with TRBJ2-7, with a tentative D call TRBD1 (6 bases). The CDR3 totals 16 residues. Germline V CDR1 and CDR2: SEHNR, FQNEAQ (reference sequence). V lost 5 bases and J 3 bases, leaving 20 bases between the germline ends. The CDR3: CASSVIRDTSNYEQYF. The CDR3 region has the DNA TGTGCCAGCAGCGTAATACGGGACACAAGCAACTACGAGCAGTACTTC.

The CDR3 protein is CASSTGHSADSPLHF. In DNA form, the CDR3 reads TGTGCCAGCAGCACCGGACACTCCGCGGATTCACCCCTCCACTTT. The chain recombines TRBV3-1 (or the pseudogene TRBV3-2) with TRBJ1-6; perhaps TRBD1 as D (5 bases). CDR1 and CDR2 from the germline V gene are LGHDT and YNNKEL (reference sequence). V lost 5 bases and J lost 8, with 16 bases in between. This CDR3 comprises 15 residues.

V usage is TRBV7-2 and J usage is TRBJ2-3; 7 bases map to TRBD2. The CDR3 length is 14 residues. The germline CDR1 and CDR2 sequences are SGHTA and FQGNSA. Losses at the gene ends were 5 bases for V and 5 bases for J; bases not matched to a gene: 7. The CDR3 protein is CASSLGAGEDTQYF. The CDR3 bases are TGTGCCAGCAGCCTTGGGGCGGGGGAAGATACGCAGTATTTT.

J is TRBJ1-1 and V is TRBV4-3; 10 positions match TRBD1. Trimming at V came to 0 bases and at J to 8 bases, leaving 12 bases not matched to a gene. The CDR3 is 17 residues long. The germline V gene encodes CDR1 LGHNA and CDR2 YSLEER. The CDR3 DNA reads as TGCGCCAGCAGCCAAGAGGACAGGGGGGCTGGAGCGGGAGAAGCTTTCTTT. As protein: CASSQEDRGAGAGEAFF.

This sequence joins TRBV2 and TRBJ1-2; 11 bases fit TRBD1. This CDR3 has 15 residues. Per germline, CDR1 SNHLY and CDR2 FYNNEI. V shed 1 base and J 8 bases; nucleotides not matched to a gene: 6. CDR3 in amino acids: CASSEGTGGASGYTF. The CDR3 DNA reads as TGTGCCAGCAGTGAAGGGACAGGGGGCGCCTCGGGCTACACCTTC.

CDR3 loop: CASSPPYWGQGDSGELFF. CDR3 nucleotide sequence: TGTGCCAGCAGCCCACCCTACTGGGGACAGGGTGATTCCGGGGAGCTGTTTTTT. This chain uses TRBV3-1 (or the pseudogene TRBV3-2) with TRBJ2-2; TRBD1 agrees at 9 bases. Unmatched junction bases numbered 15, after V lost 4 bases and J lost 6 bases. This CDR3 is built from 18 residues. Germline V CDR1 and CDR2: LGHDT, YNNKEL (reference sequence).

This clone was recorded only once. V gene TRBV6-2 or TRBV6-3 combines with J gene TRBJ2-1; 13 nucleotides agree with TRBD2. CDR3 size: 18 residues. Germline-derived CDR1 and CDR2 are MNHEY and SVGEGT. The J segment lost 7 bases and the V segment lost 6 bases, leaving 15 bases of the junction unmatched. The CDR3 spells CASSHPGKLAGGPNEQFF. CDR3 coding DNA: TGTGCCAGCAGCCACCCCGGAAAACTAGCGGGGGGGCCGAATGAGCAGTTCTTC.

This clone was seen a single time. J is TRBJ1-4 and V is TRBV6-1, with D possibly TRBD1 on 6 matching bases. Germline CDR1 is MNHNS and CDR2 is SASEGT. The length of the CDR3 is 15 residues. The V and J ends lost 3 bases and 5 bases respectively, with 13 bases between them. CDR3 nucleotides: TGTGCCAGCAGTGAGGGGGCTGGGGGAAATGAAAAACTGTTTTTT. Translated, it gives CASSEGAGGNEKLFF.